This T cell receptor beta chain was documented in a study of spatial heterogeneity in lung cancer. This clonotype was seen a handful of times. Documented time point: sample taken at primary tumor resection. Germline CDR1 and CDR2: MNHNY and SVGAGI (reference sequence). The CDR3 extends over 14 amino acids. V shed 2 bases and J shed 4 bases, with 9 bases lying between them. TCRdb itself ran the 5' RACE reads through MiXCR, one entry per CDR3 protein. The sample includes some 100,000 distinct CDR3 sequences, approximately 12% of them seen just once. This clonotype was sampled from a male donor with early-stage non-small cell lung cancer. The chain is built from TRBV6-6 and TRBJ1-3; no reliable D call. The sample here was PBMCs, taken at surgery. The CDR3 nucleotides read TGTGCCAGCAGTTACGAGAGGCCCGGAAACACCATATATTTT. Translation: CASSYERPGNTIYF.